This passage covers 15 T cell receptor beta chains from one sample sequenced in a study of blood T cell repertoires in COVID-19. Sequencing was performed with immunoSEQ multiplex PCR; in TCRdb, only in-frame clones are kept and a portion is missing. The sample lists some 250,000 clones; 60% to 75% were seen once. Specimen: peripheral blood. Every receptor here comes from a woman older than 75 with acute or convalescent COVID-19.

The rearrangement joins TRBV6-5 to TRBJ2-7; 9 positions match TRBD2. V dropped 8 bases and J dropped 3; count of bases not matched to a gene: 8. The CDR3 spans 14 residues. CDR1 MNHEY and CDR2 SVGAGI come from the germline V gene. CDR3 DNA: TGTGCCAGCCATGGGACTAGCTGGGGCTACGAGCAGTACTTC. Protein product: CASHGTSWGYEQYF.

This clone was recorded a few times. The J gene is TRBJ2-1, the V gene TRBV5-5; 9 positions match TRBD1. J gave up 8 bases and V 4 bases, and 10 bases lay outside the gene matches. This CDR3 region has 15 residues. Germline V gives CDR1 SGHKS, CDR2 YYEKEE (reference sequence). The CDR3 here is CASSPFSGQGHEQFF. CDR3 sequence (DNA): TGTGCCAGCAGCCCCTTCTCGGGACAGGGACATGAGCAGTTCTTC.

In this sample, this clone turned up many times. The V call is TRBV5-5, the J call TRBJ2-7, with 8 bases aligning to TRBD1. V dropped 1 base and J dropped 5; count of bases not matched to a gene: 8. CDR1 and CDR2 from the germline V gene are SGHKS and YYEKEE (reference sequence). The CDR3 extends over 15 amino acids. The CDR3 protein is CASSLIQGARNEQYF. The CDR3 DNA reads TGTGCCAGCAGCTTGATCCAGGGGGCGAGAAACGAGCAGTACTTC.

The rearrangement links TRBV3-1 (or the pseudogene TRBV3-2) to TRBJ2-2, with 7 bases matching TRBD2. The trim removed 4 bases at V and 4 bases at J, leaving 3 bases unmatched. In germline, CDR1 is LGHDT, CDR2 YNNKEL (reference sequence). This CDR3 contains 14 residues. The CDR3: CASSLGGSTGELFF. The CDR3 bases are TGTGCCAGCAGCCTAGGCGGGAGCACCGGGGAGCTGTTTTTT.

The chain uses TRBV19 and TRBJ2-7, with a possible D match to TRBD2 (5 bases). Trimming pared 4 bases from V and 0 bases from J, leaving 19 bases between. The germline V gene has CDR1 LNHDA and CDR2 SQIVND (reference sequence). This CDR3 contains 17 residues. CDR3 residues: CASSKSPGRTYSYEQYF. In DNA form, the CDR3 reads TGTGCCAGTAGTAAGTCGCCGGGCAGGACTTACTCCTACGAGCAGTACTTC.

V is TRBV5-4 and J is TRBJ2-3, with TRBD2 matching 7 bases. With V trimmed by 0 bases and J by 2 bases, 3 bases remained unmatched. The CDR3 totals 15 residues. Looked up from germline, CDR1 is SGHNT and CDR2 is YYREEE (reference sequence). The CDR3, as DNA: TGTGCCAGCAGCTTGGATGGGGGGGACACAGATACGCAGTATTTT. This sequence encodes CASSLDGGDTDTQYF.

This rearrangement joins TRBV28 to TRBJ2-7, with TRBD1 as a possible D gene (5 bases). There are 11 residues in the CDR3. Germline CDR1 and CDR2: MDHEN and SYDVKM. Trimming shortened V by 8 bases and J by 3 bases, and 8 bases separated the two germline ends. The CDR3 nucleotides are TGTGCCAGCGCAGGGCGCTACGAGCAGTACTTC. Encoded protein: CASAGRYEQYF.

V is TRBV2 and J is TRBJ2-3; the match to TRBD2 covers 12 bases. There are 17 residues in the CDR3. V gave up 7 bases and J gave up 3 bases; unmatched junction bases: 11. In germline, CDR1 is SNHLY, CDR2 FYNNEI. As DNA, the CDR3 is TGTGCCAGCACCAAGACATTACTAGCGGGGGGAACAGATACGCAGTATTTT. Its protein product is CASTKTLLAGGTDTQYF.

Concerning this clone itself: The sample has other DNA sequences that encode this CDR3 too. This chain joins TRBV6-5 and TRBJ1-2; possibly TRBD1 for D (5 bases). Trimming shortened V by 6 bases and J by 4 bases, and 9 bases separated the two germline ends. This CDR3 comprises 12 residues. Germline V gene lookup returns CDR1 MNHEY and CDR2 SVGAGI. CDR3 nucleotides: TGTGCCAGCAGGACCGACAGCTATGGCTACACCTTC. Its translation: CASRTDSYGYTF.

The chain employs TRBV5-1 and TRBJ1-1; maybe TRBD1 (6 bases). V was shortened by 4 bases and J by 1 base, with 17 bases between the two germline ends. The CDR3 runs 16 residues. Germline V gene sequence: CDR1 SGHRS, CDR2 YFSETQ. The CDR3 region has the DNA TGCGCCAGCAGCGTTGGATGGGCGACAGGGAACACTGAAGCTTTCTTT. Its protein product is CASSVGWATGNTEAFF.

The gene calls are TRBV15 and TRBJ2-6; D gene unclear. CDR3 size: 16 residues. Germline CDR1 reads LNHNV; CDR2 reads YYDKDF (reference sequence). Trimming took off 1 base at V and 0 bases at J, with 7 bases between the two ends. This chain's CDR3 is CATSRVQTSGANVLTF. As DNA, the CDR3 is TGTGCCACCAGCAGAGTACAGACCTCTGGGGCCAACGTCCTGACTTTC.

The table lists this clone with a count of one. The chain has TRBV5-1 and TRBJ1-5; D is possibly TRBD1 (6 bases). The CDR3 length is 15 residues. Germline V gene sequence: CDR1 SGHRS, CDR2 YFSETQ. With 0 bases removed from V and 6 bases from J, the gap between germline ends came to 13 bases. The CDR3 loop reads CASSLDPGAGQPQHF. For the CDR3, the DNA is TGCGCCAGCAGCTTGGACCCAGGGGCCGGTCAGCCCCAGCATTTT. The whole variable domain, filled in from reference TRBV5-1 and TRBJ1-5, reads KAGVTQTPRYLIKTRGQQVTLSCSPISGHRSVSWYQQTPGQGLQFLFEYFSETQRNKGNFPGRFSGRQFSNSRSEMNVSTLELGDSALYLCASSLDPGAGQPQHFGDGTRLSIL.

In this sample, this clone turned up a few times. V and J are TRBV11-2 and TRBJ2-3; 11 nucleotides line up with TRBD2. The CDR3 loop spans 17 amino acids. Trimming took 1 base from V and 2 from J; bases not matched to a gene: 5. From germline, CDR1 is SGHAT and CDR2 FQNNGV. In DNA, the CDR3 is TGTGCCAGCAGCTTAGCCGGGACTAGCGGCTTCACAGATACGCAGTATTTT. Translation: CASSLAGTSGFTDTQYF.

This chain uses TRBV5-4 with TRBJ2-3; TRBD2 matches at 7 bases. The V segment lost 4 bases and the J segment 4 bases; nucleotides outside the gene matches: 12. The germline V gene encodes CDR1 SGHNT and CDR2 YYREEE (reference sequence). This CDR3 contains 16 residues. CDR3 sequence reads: CASSPQSRRGADTQYF. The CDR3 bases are TGTGCCAGCAGCCCCCAATCTCGTCGGGGGGCAGATACGCAGTATTTT.

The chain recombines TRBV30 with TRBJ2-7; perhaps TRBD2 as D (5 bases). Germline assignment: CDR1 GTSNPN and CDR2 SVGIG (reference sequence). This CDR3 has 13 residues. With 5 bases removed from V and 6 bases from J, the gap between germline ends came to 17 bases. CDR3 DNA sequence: TGTGCCTGGGCCACCGGTAGCGCCCTCGAGCAGTACTTC. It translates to CAWATGSALEQYF.